This TCR beta chain was recovered during a study of CD4 and CD8 cells across lung adenocarcinoma regions. Donors had localized lung adenocarcinoma, a non-small cell lung cancer. TCRdb processed the PCR reads anew with MiXCR; each CDR3 protein has one entry. The sample contains over 15,000 distinct CDR3 sequences, roughly 46% of which appear only once. This clonotype appeared a few times. The V and J ends lost 2 bases and 7 bases, in that order; junction bases with no gene match: 9. Germline CDR1 MNHEY, CDR2 SMNVEV (reference sequence). The CDR3 sequence is 15 residues long. This sequence originates from a male donor with lung adenocarcinoma. The CD4 and CD8 labels of this study may be unreliable. The material sequenced was CD4+ T cells from the margin of a lung tumor. This rearrangement joins TRBV27 to TRBJ2-5; 8 bases match TRBD2. The CDR3 DNA is TGTGCCAGCAGTTTAGGACCCGGGAGGGCAGGGACCCAGTACTTC. This translates into CASSLGPGRAGTQYF.